Listed below are T cell receptor beta chains from one sample, sequenced in a study of T-cell reconstitution after alpha-beta-depleted transplantation in children. MiXCR, applied by TCRdb to the PCR reads, yields one record per CDR3 protein. This sample has hundreds of thousands of distinct CDR3 sequences, with roughly a tenth found just once. Sequencing used PBMCs from the stem cell graft donor, obtained from the stem cell graft. The receptors were sampled from a human donor who donated a stem cell graft to a child with acute myeloid leukemia. The CDR3 runs from the conserved cysteine through the conserved F or W. D genes are given only for firm matches. Expanded clones get a size class; other rows say once, few or many, or leave the size out.

d_gene	v_gene	abundance	j_gene	CDR3nt	CDR3aa
NA	TRBV12-3/TRBV12-4	NA	TRBJ2-5	TGTGCCAGCAGTCAGCGGCAAGAGACCCAGTACTTC	CASSQRQETQYF
NA	TRBV6-2/TRBV6-3	NA	TRBJ2-1	TGTGCCAGCACTAGACTTACGCCTGTGGGGGGAAGCGGCAATGAGCAGTTCTTC	CASTRLTPVGGSGNEQFF
TRBD1	TRBV24-1	NA	TRBJ2-3	TGTGCCACCAGTGATCGACAGGGGTTCACAGATACGCAGTATTTT	CATSDRQGFTDTQYF
NA	TRBV7-2	NA	TRBJ2-1	TGTGCCAGCAGCCCCGGGATTCGCTACAATGAGCAGTTCTTC	CASSPGIRYNEQFF
NA	TRBV7-3	few	TRBJ2-1	TGTGCCAGCACCAATAGCGAGAGCTCCTACAATGAGCAGTTCTTC	CASTNSESSYNEQFF
TRBD1	TRBV12-3/TRBV12-4	many	TRBJ2-1	TGTGCCAGCAGTCCTCCGGGACAGGGACTCAACAATGAGCAGTTCTTC	CASSPPGQGLNNEQFF
NA	TRBV6-2/TRBV6-3	NA	TRBJ1-5	TGTGCCAGCAGTTACCCGGGACTCATCTATTTT	CASSYPGLIYF
NA	TRBV10-3	NA	TRBJ1-1	TGTGCCATCAGTGAGTCCCAGATGGGGTCGGGGAACACTGAAGCTTTCTTT	CAISESQMGSGNTEAFF
TRBD2	TRBV4-2	NA	TRBJ2-2	TGTGCCAGCAGCCAAGATATCACGGGAGGTAGGGCCGGGGAGCTGTTTTTT	CASSQDITGGRAGELFF
NA	TRBV28	NA	TRBJ1-2	TGTGCCAGCTTCTCGACGTCTAGCTATGGCTACACCTTC	CASFSTSSYGYTF
NA	TRBV6-1	many	TRBJ2-5	TGTGCCAGCACCTTGGACGGAACTGTGGGGACCCAGTACTTC	CASTLDGTVGTQYF
TRBD1	TRBV29-1	few	TRBJ2-1	TGCAGCGTTGCCCTGACAGGGGATACAAATGAGCAGTTCTTC	CSVALTGDTNEQFF
NA	TRBV20-1	few	TRBJ1-2	TGCAGTGCTAGAGATGGGGGGGGGGCCCACTATGGCTACACCTTC	CSARDGGGAHYGYTF
TRBD1	TRBV20-1	once	TRBJ2-5	TGCAGTGCTAGGCCCGGAGGGACAGGGCGGAAAGAGACCCAGTACTTC	CSARPGGTGRKETQYF
NA	TRBV7-2	NA	TRBJ2-3	TGTGCCAGCAGCGTTACCCCTCTAGAAGGAGATACGCAGTATTTT	CASSVTPLEGDTQYF
NA	TRBV6-5	NA	TRBJ2-1	TGTGCCAGCAGTTCCTGGGACCGGTCTGAGGAGCAGTTCTTC	CASSSWDRSEEQFF
NA	TRBV5-5	few	TRBJ1-1	TGTGCCAGCCTACTGGCAGACTACACTGAAGCTTTCTTT	CASLLADYTEAFF
NA	TRBV20-1	NA	TRBJ1-5	TGCAGTGCTAGGGAAACACTTGATCAGCCCCAGCATTTT	CSARETLDQPQHF
TRBD2	TRBV7-9	few	TRBJ2-1	TGTGCCAGCAGCTCTGGTAGCGGGAAGAACAATGAGCAGTTCTTC	CASSSGSGKNNEQFF
NA	TRBV5-1	few	TRBJ2-5	TGCGCCAGCAGCCCCCAGGGTACCAAGAGAGAGACCCAGTACTTC	CASSPQGTKRETQYF
TRBD2	TRBV20-1	many	TRBJ2-1	TGCAGTGCTAGAGAGGGGGGGGTCAGCGGGAGGGCCGAGTACGATGAGCAGTTCTTC	CSAREGGVSGRAEYDEQFF
NA	TRBV11-1	NA	TRBJ1-1	TGTGTCAGCAGCTTGAACACTGAAGCTTTCTTT	CVSSLNTEAFF
TRBD1	TRBV20-1	NA	TRBJ1-5	TGCAGTGCTAGAGACCCCGGGACAGGGTACGATCAGCCCCAGCATTTT	CSARDPGTGYDQPQHF
TRBD2	TRBV7-2	many	TRBJ2-1	TGTGCCAGCAGCTTAAAGCGGGAGAAAAGGAATGAGCAGTTCTTC	CASSLKREKRNEQFF
NA	TRBV20-1	many	TRBJ1-3	TGCAGTGCTAGAGATCCGAAGGCAGTCTCTGGAAACACCATATATTTT	CSARDPKAVSGNTIYF
TRBD1	TRBV25-1	NA	TRBJ2-7	TGTGCCAGCAGTACCGGGACAGTCCGCGAGCAGTACTTC	CASSTGTVREQYF
NA	TRBV29-1	NA	TRBJ1-1	TGCAGCGTTTTTAGATCAGCCGGTTGGACTGAAGCTTTCTTT	CSVFRSAGWTEAFF
NA	TRBV12-3/TRBV12-4	many	TRBJ1-2	TGTGCCAGCAGTTTGGGGGCTCTCAACTTC	CASSLGALNF
TRBD2	TRBV7-9	many	TRBJ2-7	TGTGCCAGCAGCTACCGGACTAGCGGGATTCCCCCATACGAGCAGTACTTC	CASSYRTSGIPPYEQYF
TRBD1	TRBV12-3/TRBV12-4	few	TRBJ1-4	TGTGCCAGCAGCAAGACAGGGGCATTTGAAAAACTGTTTTTT	CASSKTGAFEKLFF
TRBD2	TRBV12-3/TRBV12-4	many	TRBJ2-1	TGTGCCAGCAGTTTAAGGGGGGGGACTAGCGGCAATGAGCAGTTCTTC	CASSLRGGTSGNEQFF
NA	TRBV6-2/TRBV6-3	NA	TRBJ2-1	TGTGCCAGCAGTCCAATGGGCGGCTCCTACAATGAGCAGTTCTTC	CASSPMGGSYNEQFF
NA	TRBV19	many	TRBJ2-1	TGTGCCAGTAGTATACAGAATGAGCAGTTCTTC	CASSIQNEQFF
NA	TRBV20-1	many	TRBJ2-4	TGCAGTGTAAGAAGGGGGTCGGGGCCGAACATTCAGTACTTC	CSVRRGSGPNIQYF
TRBD2	TRBV4-3	few	TRBJ2-1	TGCGCCAGCAGCCATCCCGGGACTAGCGGGGATCCCTACAATGAGCAGTTCTTC	CASSHPGTSGDPYNEQFF
NA	TRBV29-1	many	TRBJ2-6	TGCAGCGTTGCTCGGACTGGGGCCAACGTCCTGACTTTC	CSVARTGANVLTF
TRBD2	TRBV6-5	NA	TRBJ2-1	TGTGCCAGCAGTTACTCGAGGCTAGCGGGACTGTACAATGAGCAGTTCTTC	CASSYSRLAGLYNEQFF
TRBD2	TRBV20-1	NA	TRBJ2-3	TGCAGTGTCAGGAGAGCGGGAGTATCAGATACGCAGTATTTT	CSVRRAGVSDTQYF
TRBD1	TRBV7-3	many	TRBJ1-1	TGTGCCAGCAGCTCTTCGGGGACAGGGCGAACTTTCTTT	CASSSSGTGRTFF
TRBD2	TRBV10-3	few	TRBJ2-3	TGTGCCATCAGCGGTACTAGCGCCTCAGATACGCAGTATTTT	CAISGTSASDTQYF
NA	TRBV27	NA	TRBJ2-7	TGTGCCAGCAGTAGGCCAGGGATGTCCTACGAGCAGTACTTC	CASSRPGMSYEQYF
NA	TRBV7-2	few	TRBJ2-7	TGTGCCAGCAGCTTAACGTCACGGGAGATCTACGAGCAGTACTTC	CASSLTSREIYEQYF
NA	TRBV9	NA	TRBJ2-1	TGTGCCAGCAGCGCCCACGATGAGCAGTTCTTC	CASSAHDEQFF
TRBD1	TRBV9	few	TRBJ1-1	TGTGCCAGCAGCGGACTTCAGGGGGCCACTGAAGCTTTCTTT	CASSGLQGATEAFF
NA	TRBV11-2	NA	TRBJ2-5	TGTGCCAGCAGCTCAGGGGAGACTAACCGGGCCCGAGGGGCCCAGTACTTC	CASSSGETNRARGAQYF
NA	TRBV6-2/TRBV6-3	NA	TRBJ2-4	TGTGCCAGCAGTTATGCCCGATACAGCTCCAAAAACATTCAGTACTTC	CASSYARYSSKNIQYF
TRBD2	TRBV24-1	NA	TRBJ2-1	TGTGCCACCAGTGATTCCGGGACTAGCGGGAGATACAATGAGCAGTTCTTC	CATSDSGTSGRYNEQFF
TRBD2	TRBV20-1	NA	TRBJ2-7	TGCAGTGCGAGTCCGGGACTAGCGGGAAACTGGTTC	CSASPGLAGNWF
TRBD2	TRBV5-1	few	TRBJ2-1	TGCGCCAGCAGCCCACTAGCGGAAACCTACAATGAGCAGTTCTTC	CASSPLAETYNEQFF
NA	TRBV5-6	few	TRBJ2-3	TGTGCCAGCAGCTCCCAAGATGCGCAGTATTTT	CASSSQDAQYF
NA	TRBV6-5	few	TRBJ2-7	TGTGCCAGCAGTTACTCGCGGACAAACTACGAGCAGTACTTC	CASSYSRTNYEQYF
NA	TRBV7-3	NA	TRBJ2-3	TGTGCCAGCAGCTTAGCGCGACCAGATACGCAGTATTTT	CASSLARPDTQYF